This T cell receptor beta chain comes out of a study of blood T cell repertoires in COVID-19. The V segment lost 4 bases and the J segment 4 bases; nucleotides outside the gene matches: 14. The CDR3 length is 17 residues. Germline-derived CDR1 and CDR2 are SGHTA and FQGNSA. Here immunoSEQ multiplex PCR was the method, and the copy in TCRdb shows in-frame clones only, minus some. The sample lists a few hundred thousand clones; about 80% were seen once. The rearrangement uses TRBV7-2 and TRBJ2-3; 7 positions agree with TRBD1. Sequencing used peripheral blood. The clonotype originates from a woman aged 50 to 60 with acute or convalescent COVID-19. CDR3 in amino acids: CASSSYRTGSLADTQYF. In nucleotides, the CDR3 is TGTGCCAGCAGCTCTTACCGGACAGGTTCATTAGCAGATACGCAGTATTTT.